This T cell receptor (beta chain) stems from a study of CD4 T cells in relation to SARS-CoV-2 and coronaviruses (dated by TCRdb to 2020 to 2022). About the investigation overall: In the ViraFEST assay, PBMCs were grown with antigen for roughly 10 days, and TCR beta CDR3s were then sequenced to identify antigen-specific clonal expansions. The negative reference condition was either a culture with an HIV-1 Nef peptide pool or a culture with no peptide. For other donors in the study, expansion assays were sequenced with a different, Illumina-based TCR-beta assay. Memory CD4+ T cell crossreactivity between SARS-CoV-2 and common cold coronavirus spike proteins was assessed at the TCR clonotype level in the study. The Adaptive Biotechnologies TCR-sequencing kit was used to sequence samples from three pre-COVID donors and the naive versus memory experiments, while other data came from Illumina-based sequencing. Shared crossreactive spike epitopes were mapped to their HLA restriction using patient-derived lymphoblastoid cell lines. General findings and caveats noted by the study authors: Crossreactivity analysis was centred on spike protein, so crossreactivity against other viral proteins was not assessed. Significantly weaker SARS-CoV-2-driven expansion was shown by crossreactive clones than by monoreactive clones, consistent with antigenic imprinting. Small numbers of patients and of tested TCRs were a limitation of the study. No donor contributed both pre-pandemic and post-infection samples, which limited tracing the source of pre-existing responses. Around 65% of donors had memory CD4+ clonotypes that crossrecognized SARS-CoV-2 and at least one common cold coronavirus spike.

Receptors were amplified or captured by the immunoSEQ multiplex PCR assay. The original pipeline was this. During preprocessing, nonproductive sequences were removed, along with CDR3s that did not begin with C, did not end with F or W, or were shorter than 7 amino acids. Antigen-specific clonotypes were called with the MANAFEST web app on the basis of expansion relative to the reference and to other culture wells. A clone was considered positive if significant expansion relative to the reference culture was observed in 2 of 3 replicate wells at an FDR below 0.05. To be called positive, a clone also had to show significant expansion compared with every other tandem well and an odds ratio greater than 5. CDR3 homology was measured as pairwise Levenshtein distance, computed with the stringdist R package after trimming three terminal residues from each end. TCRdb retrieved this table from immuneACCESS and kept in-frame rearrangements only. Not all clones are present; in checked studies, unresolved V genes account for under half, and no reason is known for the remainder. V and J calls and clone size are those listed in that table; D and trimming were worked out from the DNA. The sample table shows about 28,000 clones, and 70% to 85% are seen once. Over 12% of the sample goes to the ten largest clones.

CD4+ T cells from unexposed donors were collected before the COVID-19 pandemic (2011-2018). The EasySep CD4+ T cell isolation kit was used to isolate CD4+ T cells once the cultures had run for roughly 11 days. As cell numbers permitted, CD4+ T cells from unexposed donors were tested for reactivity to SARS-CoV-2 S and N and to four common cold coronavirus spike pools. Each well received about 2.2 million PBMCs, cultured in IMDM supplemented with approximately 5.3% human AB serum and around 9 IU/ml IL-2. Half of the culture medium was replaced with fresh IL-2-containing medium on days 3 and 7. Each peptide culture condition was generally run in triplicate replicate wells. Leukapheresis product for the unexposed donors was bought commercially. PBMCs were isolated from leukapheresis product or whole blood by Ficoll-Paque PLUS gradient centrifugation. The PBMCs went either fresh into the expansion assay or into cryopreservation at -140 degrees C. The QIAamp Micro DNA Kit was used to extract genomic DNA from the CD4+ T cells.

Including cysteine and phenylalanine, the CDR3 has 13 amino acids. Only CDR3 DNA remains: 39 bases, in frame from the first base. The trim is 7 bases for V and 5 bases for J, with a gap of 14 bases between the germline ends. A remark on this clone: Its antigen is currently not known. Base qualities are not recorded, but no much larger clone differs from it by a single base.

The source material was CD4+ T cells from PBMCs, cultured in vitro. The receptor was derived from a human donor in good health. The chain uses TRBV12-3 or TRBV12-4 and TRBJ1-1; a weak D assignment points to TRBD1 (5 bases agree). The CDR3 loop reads CASTTGARTEAFF. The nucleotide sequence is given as TGTGCCAGCACCACAGGTGCGCGTACTGAAGCTTTCTTT.